The clone carrying this T cell receptor beta chain has a count of ten or more. The data were obtained in a study of neurological immune-mediated disorders. Synthesis of cDNA used 5'RACE (with 10-nucleotide random UMIs). MiXCR, run by TCRdb on the 5' RACE reads, gives a single entry per CDR3 protein. The sample lists just under 60,000 distinct CDR3 sequences; about 2.5% were seen once. The ends were cut back, 6 bases at V and 1 base at J, with 12 bases in the middle. The CDR3 is 14 amino acids. The source of this sequence is a man over 45 with multiple sclerosis. The specimen was PBMCs. V and J are TRBV12-3 or TRBV12-4 and TRBJ2-5; D possibly corresponds to TRBD2 (7 bases). The CDR3 DNA sequence: TGTGCCAGCAGCCTGGGGGGGCGCCAAGAGACCCAGTACTTC. Translating gives CASSLGGRQETQYF.